This T cell receptor beta chain was sequenced for a study of cytomegalovirus exposure and HLA in healthy donors. General observations from the study: Previously analyzed data showed that most TCR beta V segments were productive at a frequency of about 90% or about 30%. Most likely, a cluster of highly shared sequence variants arose as a sequencing artifact.

The PCR had 60 Vbeta and 13 Jbeta primers. Here immunoSEQ multiplex PCR was the method, and the copy in TCRdb shows in-frame clones only, minus some. The data contain some 200,000 clones, over 65% of them singletons. On this clone itself: As yet, its antigen is unknown.

Trimming took off 2 bases at V and 6 bases at J, with 14 bases between the two ends. This CDR3 comprises 14 residues. Germline CDR1 MNHEY, CDR2 SVGAGI. The rearrangement links TRBV6-5 to TRBJ2-7; possible D gene TRBD1, 6 bases. The receptor was derived from a man in his late teens or twenties in good health and CMV-seronegative. The sequenced sample was PBMCs. The CDR3 bases are TGTGCCAGCAGTTACACACCACAGGGAGCCGAGCAGTACTTC. Translating gives CASSYTPQGAEQYF.